This passage covers 10 T cell receptor beta chains from one sample sequenced in a study of blood T cell repertoires in COVID-19. Profiled with immunoSEQ multiplex PCR; TCRdb holds only in-frame clones, not every one. Of around 130,000 clones in the sample, under 90% are singletons; the top ten hold about 12%. The source material was peripheral blood. The receptors originated from a woman aged 60-75 years with acute or convalescent COVID-19.

V gene TRBV6-5 combines with J gene TRBJ1-1; D perhaps matches TRBD1 (5 bases). There are 14 residues in the CDR3. Trimming stripped 7 bases from V and 1 base from J, with 13 bases between. The germline CDR1 and CDR2 sequences are MNHEY and SVGAGI. CDR3 region: CASTLDGGNTEAFF. CDR3 nucleotides: TGTGCCAGCACCCTGGACGGGGGGAACACTGAAGCTTTCTTT.

The V and J genes are TRBV5-1 and TRBJ1-2; D call uncertain. Germline CDR1 is SGHRS and CDR2 is YFSETQ. V dropped 0 bases and J dropped 8 bases, with 11 bases sitting between them. There are 13 residues in the CDR3. CDR3 DNA sequence: TGCGCCAGCAGCTTGGGGGCACTGGAAGGCTACACCTTC. It yields the protein CASSLGALEGYTF.

This chain connects TRBV10-3 to TRBJ1-3; 7 nucleotides agree with TRBD1. This CDR3 comprises 16 residues. V was pared by 3 bases and J by 4 bases, with 9 bases of the junction left unmatched. Germline V lookup: CDR1 ENHRY, CDR2 SYGVKD. The CDR3 DNA reads as TGTGCCATCAGTGACCCGGACAGGCTGGTAGGAAACACCATATATTTT. This encodes CAISDPDRLVGNTIYF.

This clone was recorded a few times. This rearrangement joins TRBV14 to TRBJ1-2; 9 bases match TRBD1. Germline CDR1 SGHDN, CDR2 FVKESK. J gave up 7 bases and V 4 bases, and 13 bases lay outside the gene matches. The CDR3 has 16 amino acids. As DNA, the CDR3 is TGTGCCAGCAGCCCTTTCACCGGGACAGGGTCGGCTGGCTACACCTTC. This gives the protein CASSPFTGTGSAGYTF.

This rearrangement joins TRBV13 to TRBJ2-4; D possibly corresponds to TRBD1 (7 bases). This CDR3 has 14 amino acids. Trimming removed 6 bases from V and 7 bases from J, with 16 bases in between. Germline loops: CDR1 PRHDT, CDR2 FYEKMQ (reference sequence). CDR3 in DNA: TGTGCCAGCAGGCCCCCAGGGGGGAATAACATTCAGTACTTC. Amino acids: CASRPPGGNNIQYF.

The chain combines TRBV4-2 with TRBJ1-4; D gene uncertain. The germline V gene has CDR1 LGHNA and CDR2 YNFKEQ. V was pared by 5 bases and J by 0 bases, with 10 bases between. The CDR3 covers 15 residues. The CDR3 sequence: CASSASSATNEKLFF. The CDR3 bases are TGTGCCAGCAGCGCGTCCTCTGCAACTAATGAAAAACTGTTTTTT.

This clone was seen a few times. V and J are TRBV5-1 and TRBJ2-2, with 7 bases that match TRBD2. This CDR3 contains 16 residues. Looked up from germline, CDR1 is SGHRS and CDR2 is YFSETQ. Trimming removed 0 bases from V and 5 bases from J; junction bases left unmatched: 7. CDR3 bases: TGCGCCAGCAGCTTGGATGGGAGGGGACGGACCGGGGAGCTGTTTTTT. This translates into CASSLDGRGRTGELFF.

The V gene is TRBV7-9, the J gene TRBJ1-3; the D is unclear. In germline, CDR1 is SEHNR, CDR2 FQNEAQ (reference sequence). There are 14 residues in the CDR3. Trimming left V 1 base short and J 5 bases short, with 9 bases between. The chain's CDR3 is CASSLGENRNTIYF. As DNA, the CDR3 is TGTGCCAGCAGCTTAGGCGAAAATCGAAACACCATATATTTT.

This chain joins TRBV7-3 and TRBJ2-3; a weak D match, TRBD2 (6 bases). Between the trimmed V and J ends, which lost 3 bases and 0 bases, there was a span of 7 bases. This CDR3 has 14 residues. The germline V gene encodes CDR1 SGHTA and CDR2 FQGTGA. CDR3 DNA: TGTGCCAGCAGCTTGGGACTTAGCACAGATACGCAGTATTTT. Translated: CASSLGLSTDTQYF.

The chain couples TRBV3-1 (or the pseudogene TRBV3-2) to TRBJ2-7, with D possibly TRBD1 on 6 matching bases. The CDR3 length is 16 residues. CDR1 is LGHDT, CDR2 YNNKEL, per germline (reference sequence). The germline V and J ends were trimmed by 0 bases and 5 bases, with 17 bases remaining between them. The CDR3 DNA reads TGTGCCAGCAGCCAAGATGCGACAGGCAGGGTCGACGAGCAGTACTTC. Translation gives CASSQDATGRVDEQYF.